The clone carrying this T cell receptor (beta chain) occurred many times. The antigen is not known. The sample belongs to a study of neurological immune-mediated disorders. CDR3 length: 13 amino acids. In germline, CDR1 is SEHNR, CDR2 FQNEAQ (reference sequence). Trimming removed 2 bases from V and 9 bases from J, with 11 bases in between. Described time point: longitudinal time-point 1 (baseline). Unsorted libraries were prepared from 2 million PBMCs that had been stored at -80 C. Findings and limits, study-wide: In HTLV-1-associated myelopathy, TCR clonal expansion was greatest, and in multiple sclerosis it was least, below healthy controls.

The cDNA was synthesized by 5'RACE incorporating 10-nucleotide random UMIs. TCRdb reprocessed the 5' RACE reads with MiXCR, giving one entry per CDR3 protein. The table has 60,000 to 90,000 distinct CDR3 sequences, about 9.4% seen once. Sequenced input: PBMCs. This clonotype was sampled from a young man in good health. The chain joins TRBV7-9 to TRBJ2-1; D is tentatively TRBD1 or TRBD2 (5 bases each). The CDR3 DNA reads TGTGCCAGCAGCTTAACCGGGACGACTGAGCAGTTCTTC. It yields the protein CASSLTGTTEQFF.